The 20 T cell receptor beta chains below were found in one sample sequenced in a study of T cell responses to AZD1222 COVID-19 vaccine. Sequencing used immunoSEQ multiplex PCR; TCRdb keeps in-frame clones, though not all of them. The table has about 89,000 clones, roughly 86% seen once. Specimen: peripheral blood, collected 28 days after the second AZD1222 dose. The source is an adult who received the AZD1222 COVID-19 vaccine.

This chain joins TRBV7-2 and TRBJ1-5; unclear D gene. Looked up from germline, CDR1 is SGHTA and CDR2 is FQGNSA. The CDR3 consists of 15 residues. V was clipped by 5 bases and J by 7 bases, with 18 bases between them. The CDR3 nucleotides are TGTGCCAGCAGCCCCTCTAGCGGGTTCCGGCAGCCCCAGCATTTT. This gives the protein CASSPSSGFRQPQHF.

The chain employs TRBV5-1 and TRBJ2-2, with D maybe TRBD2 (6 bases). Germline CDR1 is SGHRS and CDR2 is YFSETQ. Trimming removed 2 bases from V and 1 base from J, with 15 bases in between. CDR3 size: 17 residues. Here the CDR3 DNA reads TGCGCCAGCAGCTTTGGGCGGGACTGGGGGAACACCGGGGAGCTGTTTTTT. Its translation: CASSFGRDWGNTGELFF.

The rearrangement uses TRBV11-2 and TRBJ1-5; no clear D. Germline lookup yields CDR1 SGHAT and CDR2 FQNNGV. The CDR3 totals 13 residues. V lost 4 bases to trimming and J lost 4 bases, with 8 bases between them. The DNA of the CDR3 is TGTGCCAGCAGCTGGGCCGCGAATCAGCCCCAGCATTTT. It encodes CASSWAANQPQHF. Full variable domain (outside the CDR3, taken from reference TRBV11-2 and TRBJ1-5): EAGVAQSPRYKIIEKRQSVAFWCNPISGHATLYWYQQILGQGPKLLIQFQNNGVVDDSQLPKDRFSAERLKGVDSTLKIQPAKLEDSAVYLCASSWAANQPQHFGDGTRLSIL.

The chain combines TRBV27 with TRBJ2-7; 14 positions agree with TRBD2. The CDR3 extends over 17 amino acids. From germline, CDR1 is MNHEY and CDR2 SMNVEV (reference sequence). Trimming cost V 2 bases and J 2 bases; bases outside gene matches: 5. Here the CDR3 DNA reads TGTGCCAGCAGTTTAAGGACTAGCGGGGGGTCGGCCTACGAGCAGTACTTC. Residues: CASSLRTSGGSAYEQYF.

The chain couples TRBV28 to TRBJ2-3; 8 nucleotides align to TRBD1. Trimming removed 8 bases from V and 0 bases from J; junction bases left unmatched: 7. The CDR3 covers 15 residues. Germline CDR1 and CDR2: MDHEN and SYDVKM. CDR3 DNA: TGTGCCAGCCCCCGGGACAGGTCTAGCACAGATACGCAGTATTTT. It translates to CASPRDRSSTDTQYF.

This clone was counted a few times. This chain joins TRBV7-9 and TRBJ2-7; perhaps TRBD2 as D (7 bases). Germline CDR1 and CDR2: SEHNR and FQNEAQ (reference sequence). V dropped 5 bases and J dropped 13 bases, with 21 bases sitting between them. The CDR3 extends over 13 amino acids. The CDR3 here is CASSLGAAGEGYF. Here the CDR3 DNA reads TGTGCCAGCAGCCTAGGGGCGGCAGGGGAGGGTTACTTC. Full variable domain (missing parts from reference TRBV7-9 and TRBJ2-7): DTGVSQNPRHKITKRGQNVTFRCDPISEHNRLYWYRQTLGQGPEFLTYFQNEAQLEKSRLLSDRFSAERPKGSFSTLEIQRTEQGDSAMYLCASSLGAAGEGYFGPGTRLTVT.

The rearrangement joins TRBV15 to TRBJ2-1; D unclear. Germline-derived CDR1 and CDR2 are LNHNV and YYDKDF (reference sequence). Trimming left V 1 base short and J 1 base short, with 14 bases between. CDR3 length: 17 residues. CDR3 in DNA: TGTGCCACCAGCAGAGTAGGCGGTCGGCTGTCCTACAATGAGCAGTTCTTC. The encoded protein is CATSRVGGRLSYNEQFF.

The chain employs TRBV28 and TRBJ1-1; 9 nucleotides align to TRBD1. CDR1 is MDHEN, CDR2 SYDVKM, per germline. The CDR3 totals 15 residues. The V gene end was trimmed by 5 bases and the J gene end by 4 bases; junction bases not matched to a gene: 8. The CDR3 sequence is CASSPHTGGATEAFF. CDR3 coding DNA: TGTGCCAGCAGTCCGCACACAGGGGGCGCCACTGAAGCTTTCTTT.

The CDR3 protein is CASSVVTGGSYNEQFF. The CDR3 DNA reads TGTGCCAGCAGCGTAGTGACAGGGGGATCCTACAATGAGCAGTTCTTC. The J gene is TRBJ2-1, the V gene TRBV9, with 9 nucleotides matching TRBD1. The germline gives CDR1 SGDLS, CDR2 YYNGEE. The V gene end was trimmed by 0 bases and the J gene end by 1 base; junction bases not matched to a gene: 2. The CDR3 covers 16 residues.

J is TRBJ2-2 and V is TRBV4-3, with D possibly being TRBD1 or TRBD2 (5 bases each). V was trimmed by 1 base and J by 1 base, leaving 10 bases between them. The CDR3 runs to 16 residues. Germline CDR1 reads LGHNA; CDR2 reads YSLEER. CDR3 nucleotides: TGCGCCAGCAGCCAAGGGGGGATCGGGAACACCGGGGAGCTGTTTTTT. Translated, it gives CASSQGGIGNTGELFF.

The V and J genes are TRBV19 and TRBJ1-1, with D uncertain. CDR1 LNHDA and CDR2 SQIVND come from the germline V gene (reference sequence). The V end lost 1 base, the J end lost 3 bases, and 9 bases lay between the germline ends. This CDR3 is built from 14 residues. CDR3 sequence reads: CASSIVSSDTEAFF. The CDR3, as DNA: TGTGCCAGTAGTATAGTAAGCTCGGACACTGAAGCTTTCTTT.

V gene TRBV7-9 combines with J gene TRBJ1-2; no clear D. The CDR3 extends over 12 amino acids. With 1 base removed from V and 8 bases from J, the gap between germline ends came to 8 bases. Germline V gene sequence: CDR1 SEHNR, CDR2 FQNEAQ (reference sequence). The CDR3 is CASSLVRTGYTF. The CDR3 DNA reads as TGTGCCAGCAGCTTAGTCCGGACGGGCTACACCTTC.

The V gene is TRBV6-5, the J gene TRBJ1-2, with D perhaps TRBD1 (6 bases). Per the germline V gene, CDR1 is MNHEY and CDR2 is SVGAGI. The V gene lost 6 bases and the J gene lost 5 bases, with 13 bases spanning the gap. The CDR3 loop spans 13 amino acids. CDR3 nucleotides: TGTGCCAGCAGAAACAGGGAGTTGTATGGCTACACCTTC. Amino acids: CASRNRELYGYTF.

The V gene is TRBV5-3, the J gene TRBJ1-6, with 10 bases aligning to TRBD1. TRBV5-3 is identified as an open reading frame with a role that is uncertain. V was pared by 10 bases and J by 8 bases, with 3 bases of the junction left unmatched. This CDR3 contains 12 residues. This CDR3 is CARGTGDSPLHF. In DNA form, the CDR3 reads TGTGCCCGTGGGACAGGGGATTCACCCCTCCACTTT.

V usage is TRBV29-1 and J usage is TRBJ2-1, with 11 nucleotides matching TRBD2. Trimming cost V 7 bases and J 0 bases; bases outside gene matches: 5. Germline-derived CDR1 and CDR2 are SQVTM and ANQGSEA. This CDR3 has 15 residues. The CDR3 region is CSAGGLAVSYNEQFF. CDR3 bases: TGCAGCGCTGGGGGACTAGCGGTCTCCTACAATGAGCAGTTCTTC.

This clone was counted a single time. CDR3 sequence (DNA): TGCAGTGCCCAGCACCAAGAGACCCAGTACTTC. Translated, it gives CSAQHQETQYF. The gene calls are TRBV20-1 and TRBJ2-5; no definite D call. The CDR3 consists of 11 residues. Trimming took 6 bases from V and 0 from J, leaving 5 bases between them. The germline V gene encodes CDR1 DFQATT and CDR2 SNEGSKA (reference sequence).

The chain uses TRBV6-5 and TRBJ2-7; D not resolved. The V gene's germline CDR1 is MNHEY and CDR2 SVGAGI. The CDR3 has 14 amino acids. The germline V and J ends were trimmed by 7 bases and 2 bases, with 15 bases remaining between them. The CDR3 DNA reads TGTGCCAGCATCCGGCCGACGATAACCTACGAGCAGTACTTC. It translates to CASIRPTITYEQYF.

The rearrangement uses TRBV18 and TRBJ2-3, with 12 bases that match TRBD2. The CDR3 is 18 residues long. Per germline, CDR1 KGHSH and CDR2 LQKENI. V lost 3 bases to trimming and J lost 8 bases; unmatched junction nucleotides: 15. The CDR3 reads CASSPAASGGAGRGTQYF. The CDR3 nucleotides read TGTGCCAGCTCACCTGCGGCTAGCGGGGGGGCTGGCCGTGGTACGCAGTATTTT.

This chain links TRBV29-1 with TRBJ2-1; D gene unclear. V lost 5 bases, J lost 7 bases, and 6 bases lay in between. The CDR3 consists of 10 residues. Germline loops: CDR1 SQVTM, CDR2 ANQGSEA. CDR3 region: CSVQPNEQFF. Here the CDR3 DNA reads TGCAGCGTTCAACCAAATGAGCAGTTCTTC.

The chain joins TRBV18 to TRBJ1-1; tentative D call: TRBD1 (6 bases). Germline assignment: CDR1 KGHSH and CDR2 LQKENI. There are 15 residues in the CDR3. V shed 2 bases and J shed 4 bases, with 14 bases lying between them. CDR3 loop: CASSPSQGDSTEAFF. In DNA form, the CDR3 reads TGTGCCAGCTCACCATCACAGGGAGATAGCACTGAAGCTTTCTTT.